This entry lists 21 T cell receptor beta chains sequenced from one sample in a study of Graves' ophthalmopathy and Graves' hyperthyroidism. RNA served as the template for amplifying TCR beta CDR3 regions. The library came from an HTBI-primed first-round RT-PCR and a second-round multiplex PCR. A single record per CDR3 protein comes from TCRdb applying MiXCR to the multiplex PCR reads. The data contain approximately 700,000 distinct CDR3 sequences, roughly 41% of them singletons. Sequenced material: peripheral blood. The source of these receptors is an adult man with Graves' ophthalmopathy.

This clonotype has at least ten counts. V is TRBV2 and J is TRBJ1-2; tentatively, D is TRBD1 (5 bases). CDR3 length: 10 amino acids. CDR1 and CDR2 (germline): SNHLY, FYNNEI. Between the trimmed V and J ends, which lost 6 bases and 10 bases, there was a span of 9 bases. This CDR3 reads CASRGADYTF. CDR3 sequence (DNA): TGTGCCAGCAGAGGGGCGGACTACACCTTC.

The CDR3 DNA sequence: TGTGCCATCAGTTACTCCGTGATAGGGGGGGCTAATTCACCCCTCCACTTT. It codes for CAISYSVIGGANSPLHF. The rearrangement links TRBV10-3 to TRBJ1-6; D is possibly TRBD1 (6 bases). The V gene's germline CDR1 is ENHRY and CDR2 SYGVKD. V shed 5 bases and J shed 6 bases, with 20 bases lying between them. The CDR3 spans 17 residues.

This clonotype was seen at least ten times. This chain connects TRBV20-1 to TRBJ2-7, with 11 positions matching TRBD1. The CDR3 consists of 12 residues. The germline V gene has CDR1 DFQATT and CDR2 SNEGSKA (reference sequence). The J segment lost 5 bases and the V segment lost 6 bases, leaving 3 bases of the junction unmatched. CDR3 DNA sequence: TGCAGTGCCAGGACAGGGGGCAACGAGCAGTACTTC. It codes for CSARTGGNEQYF.

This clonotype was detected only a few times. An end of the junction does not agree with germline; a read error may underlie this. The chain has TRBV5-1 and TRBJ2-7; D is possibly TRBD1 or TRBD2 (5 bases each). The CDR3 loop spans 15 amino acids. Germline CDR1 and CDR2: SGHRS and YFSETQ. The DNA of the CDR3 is TGTGCCAGCAGCTTGTTCGGGGCCACCACCTACGAGCAGTACTTC. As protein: CASSLFGATTYEQYF. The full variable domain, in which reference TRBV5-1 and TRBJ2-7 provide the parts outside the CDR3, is KAGVTQTPRYLIKTRGQQVTLSCSPISGHRSVSWYQQTPGQGLQFLFEYFSETQRNKGNFPGRFSGRQFSNSRSEMNVSTLELGDSALYLCASSLFGATTYEQYFGPGTRLTVT.

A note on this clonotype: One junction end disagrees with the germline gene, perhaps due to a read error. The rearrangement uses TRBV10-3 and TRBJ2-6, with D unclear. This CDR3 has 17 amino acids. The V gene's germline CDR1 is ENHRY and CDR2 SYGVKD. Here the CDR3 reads CASSYSTGVSGANVLTF. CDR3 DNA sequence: TGTGCCAGCAGTTACTCGACTGGGGTCTCTGGGGCCAACGTCCTGACTTTC.

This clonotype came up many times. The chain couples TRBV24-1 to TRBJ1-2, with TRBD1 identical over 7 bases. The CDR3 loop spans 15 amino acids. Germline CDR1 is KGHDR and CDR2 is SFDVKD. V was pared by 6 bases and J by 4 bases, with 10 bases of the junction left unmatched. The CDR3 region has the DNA TGTGCCACCAGTCGCGCCGAGGGACAGAGCTATGGCTACACCTTC. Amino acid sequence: CATSRAEGQSYGYTF.

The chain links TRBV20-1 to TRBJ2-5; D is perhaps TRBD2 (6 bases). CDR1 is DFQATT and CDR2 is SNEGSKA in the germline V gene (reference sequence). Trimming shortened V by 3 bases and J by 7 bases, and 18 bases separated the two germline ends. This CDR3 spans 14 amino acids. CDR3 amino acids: CSASPAGVITTQYF. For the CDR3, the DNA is TGCAGTGCTAGCCCAGCGGGTGTTATAACGACCCAGTACTTC.

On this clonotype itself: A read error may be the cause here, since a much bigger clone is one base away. CDR3 DNA sequence: TGTGCCAGTATGGGCAGGGGGCCGGTGAACACTGGAGCTTTCTTT. It yields the protein CASMGRGPVNTGAFF. This sequence joins TRBV19 and TRBJ1-1; TRBD1 matches at 8 bases. The CDR3 is made up of 15 amino acids. Germline V gene data show CDR1 as LNHDA and CDR2 as SQIVND (reference sequence).

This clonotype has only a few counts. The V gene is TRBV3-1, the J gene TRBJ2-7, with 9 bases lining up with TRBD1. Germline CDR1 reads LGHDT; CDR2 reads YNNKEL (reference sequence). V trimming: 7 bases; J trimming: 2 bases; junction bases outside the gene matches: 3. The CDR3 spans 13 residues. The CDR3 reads CASTDRGAYEQYF. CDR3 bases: TGTGCCAGCACCGACAGGGGGGCCTACGAGCAGTACTTC.

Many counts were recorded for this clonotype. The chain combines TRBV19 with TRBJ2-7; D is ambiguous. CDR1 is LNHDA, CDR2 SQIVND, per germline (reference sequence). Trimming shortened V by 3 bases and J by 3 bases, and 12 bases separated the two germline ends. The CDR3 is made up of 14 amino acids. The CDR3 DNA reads TGTGCCAGTAGTATTGCCGACACGGACTACGAGCAGTACTTC. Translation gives CASSIADTDYEQYF.

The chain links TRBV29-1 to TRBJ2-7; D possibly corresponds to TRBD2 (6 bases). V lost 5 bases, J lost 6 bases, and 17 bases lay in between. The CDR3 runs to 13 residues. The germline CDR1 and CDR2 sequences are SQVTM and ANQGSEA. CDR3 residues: CSVWRASGGEQYF. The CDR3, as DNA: TGCAGCGTTTGGCGGGCGTCCGGGGGCGAGCAGTACTTC.

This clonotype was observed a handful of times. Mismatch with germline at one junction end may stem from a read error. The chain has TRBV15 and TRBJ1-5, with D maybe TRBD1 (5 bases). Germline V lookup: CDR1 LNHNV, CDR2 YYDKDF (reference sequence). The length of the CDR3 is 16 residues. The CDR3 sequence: CASSQWQTVPNQPQHF. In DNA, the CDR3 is TGTGCCAGCAGCCAATGGCAGACAGTGCCCAATCAGCCCCAGCATTTT.

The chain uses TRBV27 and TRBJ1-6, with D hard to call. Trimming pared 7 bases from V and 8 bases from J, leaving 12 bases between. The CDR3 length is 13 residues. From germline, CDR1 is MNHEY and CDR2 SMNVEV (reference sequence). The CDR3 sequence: CASKLLGDSPLHF. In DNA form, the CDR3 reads TGTGCCAGCAAGTTGTTGGGAGATTCACCCCTCCACTTT.

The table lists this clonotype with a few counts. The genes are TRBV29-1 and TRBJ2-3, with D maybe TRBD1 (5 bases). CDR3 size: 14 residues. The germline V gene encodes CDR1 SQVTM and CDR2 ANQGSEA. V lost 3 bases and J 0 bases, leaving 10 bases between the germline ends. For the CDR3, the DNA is TGCAGCGTTGAGAGTTCAGGGAGCACAGATACGCAGTATTTT. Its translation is CSVESSGSTDTQYF.

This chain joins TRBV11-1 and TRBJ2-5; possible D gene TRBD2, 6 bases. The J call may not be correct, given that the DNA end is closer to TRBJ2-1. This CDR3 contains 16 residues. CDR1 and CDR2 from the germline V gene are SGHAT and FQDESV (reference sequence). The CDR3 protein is CASSPSGRGNYNEQFF. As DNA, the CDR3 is TGTGCCAGCAGCCCGTCCGGGCGGGGAAACTACAATGAGCAGTTCTTC.

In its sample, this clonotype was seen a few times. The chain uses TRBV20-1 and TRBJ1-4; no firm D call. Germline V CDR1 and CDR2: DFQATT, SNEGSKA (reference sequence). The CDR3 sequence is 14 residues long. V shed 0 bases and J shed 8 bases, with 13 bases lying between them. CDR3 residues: CSARDSSGVEKLFF. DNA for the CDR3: TGCAGTGCTAGAGATTCATCGGGTGTGGAAAAACTGTTTTTT.

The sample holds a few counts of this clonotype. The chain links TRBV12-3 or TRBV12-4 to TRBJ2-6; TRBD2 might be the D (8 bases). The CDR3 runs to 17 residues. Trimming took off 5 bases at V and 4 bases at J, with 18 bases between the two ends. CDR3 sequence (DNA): TGTGCCAGCAGTCCCCGGGAGGGGGCCTTGGGGGCCAACGTCCTGACTTTC. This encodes CASSPREGALGANVLTF.

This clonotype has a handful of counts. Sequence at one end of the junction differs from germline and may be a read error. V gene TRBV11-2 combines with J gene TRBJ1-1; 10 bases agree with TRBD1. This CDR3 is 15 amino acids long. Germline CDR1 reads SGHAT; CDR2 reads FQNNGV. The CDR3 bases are TGCGCCAGCAGCCCTAGACAGGGGGCTAACACTGAAGCTTTCTTT. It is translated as CASSPRQGANTEAFF.

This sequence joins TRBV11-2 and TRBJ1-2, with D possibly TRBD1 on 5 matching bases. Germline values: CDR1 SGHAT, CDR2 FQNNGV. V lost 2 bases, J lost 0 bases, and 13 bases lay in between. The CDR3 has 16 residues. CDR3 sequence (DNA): TGTGCCAGCAGCTTAAATCGGGGCGCCACTAACTATGGCTACACCTTC. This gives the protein CASSLNRGATNYGYTF.

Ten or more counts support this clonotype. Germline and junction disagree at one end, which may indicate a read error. Here the CDR3 DNA reads TGCAGCGTTACCATCGATGACACGCCCCGCGAGTCATTC. Translation: CSVTIDDTPRESF. The rearrangement uses TRBV29-1 and TRBJ1-2; unclear D gene. CDR3 size: 13 residues. Germline CDR1 reads SQVTM; CDR2 reads ANQGSEA. The complete variable domain, with remaining parts taken from reference TRBV29-1 and TRBJ1-2, reads SAVISQKPSRDICQRGTSLTIQCQVDSQVTMMFWYRQQPGQSLTLIATANQGSEATYESGFVIDKFPISRPNLTFSTLTVSNMSPEDSSIYLCSVTIDDTPRESFGSGTRLTVV.

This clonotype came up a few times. CDR3 sequence: CSAHSGLGPYEQYF. CDR3 bases: TGCAGTGCTCATTCGGGACTAGGCCCCTACGAGCAGTACTTC. J is TRBJ2-7 and V is TRBV20-1, with 8 bases identical to TRBD2. This CDR3 spans 14 amino acids. CDR1 DFQATT and CDR2 SNEGSKA come from the germline V gene (reference sequence). V shed 5 bases and J 2 bases; nucleotides not matched to a gene: 8.